This T cell receptor (beta chain) was profiled in a study of identical twins. General study points: Conclusions rested on cross-sectional statistics rather than following the same donors. The more abundant beta clonotypes in cord blood had fewer insertions, and memory repertoires did not show this.

This clonotype was counted at least ten times. Its cognate antigen is unknown. Donors uniformly comprised healthy Caucasians. MiXCR, run by TCRdb on the 5' RACE reads, gives a single entry per CDR3 protein. The sample includes roughly 230,000 distinct CDR3 sequences, about 9% of them seen just once. These data were likewise used in another study, on yellow fever vaccine responses in identical twins.

The sequence was obtained from a woman aged 18-29 years in good health. Sequenced: CD8+ T cells sorted from blood.

This CDR3 reads CASAPGGKTEAFF. The CDR3 DNA sequence: TGTGCCTCCGCCCCAGGGGGTAAGACTGAAGCTTTCTTT. This chain links TRBV27 with TRBJ1-1; 7 nucleotides align to TRBD1. CDR1 and CDR2 (germline): MNHEY, SMNVEV (reference sequence). V shed 11 bases, J shed 5 bases, and the junction held 11 bases outside the gene matches. The CDR3 has 13 residues.